This T cell receptor (beta chain) comes out of a study of blood T cells in healthy people across ages. The use of a sample-barcoded 5' primer and a J-beta primer mix characterized a second PCR of roughly 6 to 11 cycles. The template-switch adaptor, which had 12 random nucleotides, put a tag on each cDNA molecule. TCRdb itself ran the 5' RACE reads through MiXCR, one entry per CDR3 protein. This sample has hundreds of thousands of distinct CDR3 sequences; around 68% occur once, and the top ten carry roughly 25%. This clonotype occurred a few times. What it recognizes is unknown. Study-wide results and caveats: Diversity of TCR beta per million T cells declined in a roughly linear way with age.

CDR1 and CDR2 (germline): MDHEN, SYDVKM. V was clipped by 8 bases and J by 5 bases, with 4 bases between them. The length of the CDR3 is 10 residues. Every donor contributed 8 to 10 milliliters of peripheral blood by blood draw. This chain links TRBV28 with TRBJ2-1; no clear D. The sequenced sample was blood. This TCR was recovered from a young man in good health. The CDR3 spells CASGNNEQFF. In DNA form, the CDR3 reads TGTGCCAGCGGCAACAATGAGCAGTTCTTC.